The T cell receptor (beta chain) described here comes from a study of shared clonotypes between healthy human individuals. Generated by immunoSEQ multiplex PCR, the TCRdb table keeps only in-frame clones and is missing some. Here the sample spans 1.5 million to 2.5 million clones, about 95% being singletons. CD45RO negativity and positive selection for CCR7 defined naive CD8 cells, a population that excluded terminally differentiated effector memory CD45RA+ cells. The CDR3 length is 14 residues. In germline, CDR1 is MDHEN, CDR2 SYDVKM. Trimming took 5 bases from V and 2 from J; bases not matched to a gene: 4.

V and J are TRBV28 and TRBJ2-7; 9 nucleotides match TRBD1. The source is a man aged 18 to 29 in good health. The specimen sequenced was naive CD8+ T cells sorted from blood. CDR3 bases: TGTGCCAGCAGTATGACAGGGGGAACCTACGAGCAGTACTTC. It yields the protein CASSMTGGTYEQYF.